This TCR beta chain emerged from a study of CD8 T cells in ankylosing spondylitis. This clonotype came up many times. The V and J ends lost 6 bases and 0 bases, in that order; junction bases with no gene match: 4. Germline CDR1 reads SEHNR; CDR2 reads FQNEAQ (reference sequence). The CDR3 runs to 14 residues. A single record per CDR3 protein comes from TCRdb applying MiXCR to the 5' RACE reads. The data hold around 150,000 distinct CDR3 sequences, with approximately 7.4% observed a single time. V is TRBV7-9 and J is TRBJ1-2; 7 positions match TRBD1. The receptor was derived from a female donor with ankylosing spondylitis or in good health (not recorded which). Sequenced material: blood, either unsorted or a sorted T cell fraction (not recorded which). In nucleotides, the CDR3 is TGTGCCAGCAGTTTGGGGACAGCTAACTATGGCTACACCTTC. It specifies CASSLGTANYGYTF. Variable domain in full (rest from reference TRBV7-9 and TRBJ1-2): DTGVSQNPRHKITKRGQNVTFRCDPISEHNRLYWYRQTLGQGPEFLTYFQNEAQLEKSRLLSDRFSAERPKGSFSTLEIQRTEQGDSAMYLCASSLGTANYGYTFGSGTRLTVV.